The source of this TCR beta chain is a study of T cell repertoires in cytomegalovirus infection. TCRdb reprocessed the reads with MiXCR, giving one entry per CDR3 protein. The table records about 530,000 distinct CDR3 sequences, around 27% of them present only once. Broader study findings: Ex vivo responses were dominated by HLA-C-restricted CMV-specific TCR beta clonotypes.

CDR1 and CDR2 (germline): SGHTA, FQGNSA. J was trimmed by 8 bases and V by 1 base; bases with no gene match: 16. The CDR3 length is 18 residues. Remarks on this clonotype: The antigen is not known.

The chain uses TRBV7-2 and TRBJ2-1, with TRBD2 matching over 8 bases. This receptor was obtained from a human donor in good health (CMV status not recorded). Some clones in this sample may be carry-over from other donors' samples. The source material was PBMCs. CDR3 sequence reads: CASSLGVGGLGAGDEQFF. The CDR3 bases are TGTGCCAGCAGCTTAGGGGTTGGGGGCTTGGGAGCGGGAGATGAGCAGTTCTTC.